Following are 19 T cell receptor beta chains from one sample sequenced in a study of blood T cell repertoires in COVID-19. Sequenced by immunoSEQ multiplex PCR; TCRdb stores in-frame clones only, minus some. Of about 55,000 clones in the sample, over 80% are singletons; the top ten hold about 2%. The specimen sequenced was peripheral blood. The origin of the receptors is a woman in her fifties or sixties with acute or convalescent COVID-19.

The J gene is TRBJ1-5, the V gene TRBV13; D is uncertain. This CDR3 has 13 residues. V was clipped by 3 bases and J by 4 bases, with 7 bases between them. The germline V gene encodes CDR1 PRHDT and CDR2 FYEKMQ (reference sequence). The CDR3 protein is CASSFSSNQPQHF. The CDR3 region has the DNA TGTGCCAGCAGCTTCTCGTCGAATCAGCCCCAGCATTTT.

This sequence joins TRBV5-1 and TRBJ1-6, with unresolved D. In germline, CDR1 is SGHRS, CDR2 YFSETQ. Trimming left V 0 bases short and J 9 bases short, with 10 bases between. This CDR3 has 14 residues. The CDR3 coding sequence is TGCGCCAGCAGCTTGGAACAGTCCGGTTCACCCCTCCACTTT. Encoded protein: CASSLEQSGSPLHF.

V is TRBV10-1 and J is TRBJ1-1, with D possibly being TRBD1 (5 bases). The CDR3 contains 14 residues. Trimming took 2 bases from V and 3 from J, leaving 10 bases between them. The germline V gene has CDR1 WNHNN and CDR2 SYGVQD (reference sequence). DNA for the CDR3: TGCGCCAGCAGTGAGAACCCGACAGACACTGAAGCTTTCTTT. This codes for CASSENPTDTEAFF.

This chain joins TRBV25-1 and TRBJ2-1; 12 nucleotides line up with TRBD2. Germline values: CDR1 MGHDK, CDR2 SYGVNS. The CDR3 is 16 residues long. V shed 5 bases, J shed 5 bases, and the junction held 7 bases outside the gene matches. CDR3: CASSRWTSGNNNEQFF. CDR3 bases: TGTGCCAGCAGTAGATGGACTAGCGGGAACAACAATGAGCAGTTCTTC. Full variable domain (outside the CDR3, taken from reference TRBV25-1 and TRBJ2-1): EADIYQTPRYLVIGTGKKITLECSQTMGHDKMYWYQQDPGMELHLIHYSYGVNSTEKGDLSSESTVSRIRTEHFPLTLESARPSHTSQYLCASSRWTSGNNNEQFFGPGTRLTVL.

Only a few counts were recorded for this clone. This chain links TRBV11-2 with TRBJ2-1; D might be TRBD2 (6 bases). Trimming cost V 0 bases and J 1 base, with 10 bases left between them. The V gene's germline CDR1 is SGHAT and CDR2 FQNNGV. The CDR3 is made up of 16 amino acids. The CDR3 loop is CASSLDFGTSYNEQFF. The CDR3 nucleotides read TGTGCCAGCAGCTTAGATTTTGGGACTTCCTACAATGAGCAGTTCTTC. Supplemented by reference TRBV11-2 and TRBJ2-1, the full variable domain reads EAGVAQSPRYKIIEKRQSVAFWCNPISGHATLYWYQQILGQGPKLLIQFQNNGVVDDSQLPKDRFSAERLKGVDSTLKIQPAKLEDSAVYLCASSLDFGTSYNEQFFGPGTRLTVL.

This sequence joins TRBV24-1 and TRBJ1-5; D gene unclear. From germline, CDR1 is KGHDR and CDR2 SFDVKD. The CDR3 is made up of 14 amino acids. Deletions cut 2 bases from V and 2 bases from J, with 6 bases between. The CDR3 here is CATSDSERNQPQHF. The CDR3 coding sequence is TGTGCCACCAGTGATTCTGAGCGCAATCAGCCCCAGCATTTT.

The chain employs TRBV27 and TRBJ2-1; 9 bases line up with TRBD2. Germline V lookup: CDR1 MNHEY, CDR2 SMNVEV (reference sequence). V shed 6 bases and J 7 bases; nucleotides not matched to a gene: 13. The CDR3 extends over 16 amino acids. The CDR3 DNA sequence: TGTGCCAGCAGAGGAGAACCGGGACTAGCTTCAAATGAGCAGTTCTTC. Encoded protein: CASRGEPGLASNEQFF.

The chain links TRBV19 to TRBJ1-5, with D possibly being TRBD1 (5 bases). V lost 9 bases to trimming and J lost 3 bases, with 12 bases between them. CDR3 length: 13 amino acids. CDR1 LNHDA and CDR2 SQIVND come from the germline V gene (reference sequence). This chain's CDR3 is CASWGLTNQPQHF. The DNA of the CDR3 is TGTGCCAGCTGGGGACTGACCAATCAGCCCCAGCATTTT.

CDR3 loop: CASSHTRTGGLGYTF. DNA of the CDR3: TGTGCCAGCAGTCATACAAGGACAGGGGGCCTTGGCTACACCTTC. The V call is TRBV9, the J call TRBJ1-2; 11 bases align to TRBD1. The ends lost 5 bases at V and 7 bases at J; junction bases unmatched: 10. The germline V gene has CDR1 SGDLS and CDR2 YYNGEE. The CDR3 consists of 15 residues.

This rearrangement joins TRBV2 to TRBJ2-3; 7 bases map to TRBD1. The CDR3 runs to 15 residues. With V trimmed by 2 bases and J by 3 bases, 5 bases remained unmatched. Germline V gene data show CDR1 as SNHLY and CDR2 as FYNNEI. The CDR3 here is CASSEQQGLTDTQYF. CDR3 DNA: TGTGCCAGCAGTGAACAACAGGGGCTTACAGATACGCAGTATTTT. The entire variable domain, with the rest obtained from reference TRBV2 and TRBJ2-3, is as follows: EPEVTQTPSHQVTQMGQEVILRCVPISNHLYFYWYRQILGQKVEFLVSFYNNEISEKSEIFDDQFSVERPDGSNFTLKIRSTKLEDSAMYFCASSEQQGLTDTQYFGPGTRLTVL.

This clone was detected once. This chain links TRBV7-2 with TRBJ2-3; the D is unclear. From germline, CDR1 is SGHTA and CDR2 FQGNSA. V dropped 1 base and J dropped 6 bases, with 11 bases sitting between them. The CDR3 consists of 14 residues. DNA of the CDR3: TGTGCCAGCAGCTTAGGGGCGAATTCGGATACGCAGTATTTT. Translated: CASSLGANSDTQYF.

The rearrangement uses TRBV18 and TRBJ1-6; 8 nucleotides match TRBD1. The CDR3 contains 16 residues. With V trimmed by 5 bases and J by 6 bases, 9 bases remained unmatched. Germline-derived CDR1 and CDR2 are KGHSH and LQKENI. CDR3 residues: CASSNSTGAINSPLHF. The CDR3 region has the DNA TGTGCCAGCTCAAACTCGACAGGGGCAATTAATTCACCCCTCCACTTT.

This chain uses TRBV9 with TRBJ1-5; D is unresolved. Germline values: CDR1 SGDLS, CDR2 YYNGEE. Trimming shortened V by 3 bases and J by 0 bases, and 7 bases separated the two germline ends. The CDR3 consists of 14 residues. The CDR3: CASSGVNSNQPQHF. Written as DNA, the CDR3 is TGTGCCAGCAGCGGTGTAAATAGCAATCAGCCCCAGCATTTT.

This clone is a singleton in its sample. The CDR3 sequence: CASTHRGGNSYNSPLHF. The DNA for the CDR3 is TGTGCCAGCACCCATCGAGGAGGGAACTCCTATAATTCACCCCTCCACTTT. The chain combines TRBV7-2 with TRBJ1-6; D uncertain. Germline assignment: CDR1 SGHTA and CDR2 FQGNSA. The CDR3 contains 17 residues. The V and J ends lost 7 bases and 0 bases respectively, with 16 bases between them.

This chain links TRBV24-1 with TRBJ2-1; 7 nucleotides line up with TRBD2. Trimming cost V 4 bases and J 9 bases; bases outside gene matches: 14. Germline V gene lookup returns CDR1 KGHDR and CDR2 SFDVKD. The CDR3 has 16 residues. CDR3 DNA sequence: TGTGCCACCAGTGACGTTTCTGGCGGGAGCCGTACTGAGCAGTTCTTC. It translates to CATSDVSGGSRTEQFF.

This chain uses TRBV12-3 or TRBV12-4 with TRBJ1-2; a possible D gene is TRBD1 (5 bases). The CDR3 is made up of 13 amino acids. Trimming left V 3 bases short and J 4 bases short, with 9 bases between. CDR3 coding DNA: TGTGCCAGCAGTTTGGGCAGGGCCTATGGCTACACCTTC. Translated, it gives CASSLGRAYGYTF.

The J gene is TRBJ1-6, the V gene TRBV28; 7 nucleotides match TRBD1. V was pared by 5 bases and J by 4 bases, with 8 bases of the junction left unmatched. The CDR3 runs 16 residues. The V gene's germline CDR1 is MDHEN and CDR2 SYDVKM. The CDR3 is CASSTQIRGYNSPLHF. The CDR3 nucleotides read TGTGCCAGCAGTACCCAGATCAGGGGGTATAATTCACCCCTCCACTTT.

The chain joins TRBV7-3 to TRBJ2-5; possibly TRBD1 for D (5 bases). Germline values: CDR1 SGHTA, CDR2 FQGTGA. The V and J ends lost 0 bases and 0 bases respectively, with 11 bases between them. This CDR3 contains 16 residues. CDR3 amino acids: CASSLTGQGNQETQYF. The CDR3 DNA reads as TGTGCCAGCAGCTTAACGGGGCAGGGCAACCAAGAGACCCAGTACTTC.

The chain combines TRBV7-9 with TRBJ1-2; the match to TRBD1 covers 8 bases. CDR1 is SEHNR, CDR2 FQNEAQ, per germline (reference sequence). This CDR3 has 14 amino acids. With 1 base clipped from V and 8 bases from J, the junction kept 6 bases outside the gene matches. CDR3 in DNA: TGTGCCAGCAGCTTAGAGGGGACAGGAGACGGCTACACCTTC. Translation: CASSLEGTGDGYTF.